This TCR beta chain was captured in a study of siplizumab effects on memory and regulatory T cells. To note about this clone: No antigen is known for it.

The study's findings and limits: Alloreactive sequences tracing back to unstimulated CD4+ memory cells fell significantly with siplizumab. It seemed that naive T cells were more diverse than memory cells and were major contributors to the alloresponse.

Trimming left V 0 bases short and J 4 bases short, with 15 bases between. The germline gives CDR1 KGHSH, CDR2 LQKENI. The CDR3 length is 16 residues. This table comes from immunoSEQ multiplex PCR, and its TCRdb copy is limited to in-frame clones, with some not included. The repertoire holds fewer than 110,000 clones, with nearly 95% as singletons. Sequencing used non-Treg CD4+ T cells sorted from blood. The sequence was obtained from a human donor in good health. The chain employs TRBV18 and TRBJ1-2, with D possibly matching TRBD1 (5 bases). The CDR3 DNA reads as TGTGCCAGCTCACCACCGCAGGGCAGGAACCTCTATGGCTACACCTTC. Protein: CASSPPQGRNLYGYTF.